The TCR beta chain described here comes from a study of CD8+CD57+ T cells in acquired aplastic anemia. Study in general: Sorting CD4+ and CD8+ cells gave DNA averaging about 3.2 ug. General observations from the study: CD8+ Simpson's diversity did not differ significantly between patients and controls. Some 31 CD8+ CDR3 sequences were shared between patients and controls.

The CDR3 covers 14 residues. V lost 6 bases to trimming and J lost 4 bases; unmatched junction nucleotides: 7. CDR1 and CDR2 from the germline V gene are DFQATT and SNEGSKA (reference sequence). It was genomic DNA that served as the template for profiling TCR beta VDJ and CDR3. A single record per CDR3 protein comes from TCRdb applying MiXCR to the reads. Among 200,000 or so distinct CDR3 sequences, 64% were seen once, and the ten largest hold roughly 50%. This clonotype was detected only once. The antigen is undetermined. The chain combines TRBV20-1 with TRBJ1-2, with TRBD1 matching over 11 bases. The sequence was collected from a human donor with severe aplastic anemia or a healthy control (not recorded which). Sequenced material: sorted CD4+, CD8+, or CD8+CD57+ T cells (not recorded which) from PBMCs. CDR3 nucleotide sequence: TGCAGTGCCACGCGGACAGGGGGCCCCTATGGCTACACCTTC. Encoded protein: CSATRTGGPYGYTF.